This T cell receptor (beta chain) was sequenced in a study of shared clonotypes between healthy human individuals. The V and J ends lost 2 bases and 3 bases, in that order; junction bases with no gene match: 7. CDR3 length equals 16 residues. CDR1 ENHRY and CDR2 SYGVKD come from the germline V gene. Using immunoSEQ multiplex PCR, the repertoire was profiled, and TCRdb retains in-frame clones only, with some absent. The data contain 520,000 or so clones, roughly 78% of them singletons. The chain links TRBV10-3 to TRBJ2-3; 8 positions match TRBD2. The specimen was PBMCs. The TCR sequence derives from a woman aged 40 to 50 in good health. Some clones in this sample may be carry-over from other donors' samples. CDR3 sequence: CAISEMVAGSTDTQYF. The CDR3 DNA sequence: TGTGCCATCAGTGAGATGGTAGCGGGATCGACAGATACGCAGTATTTT.